These T cell receptor beta chains were read from a single sample in a study of CD8 T cells in ankylosing spondylitis. Via MiXCR, TCRdb re-called the 5' RACE reads, giving one row per CDR3 protein. In the table there are 300,000 to 400,000 distinct CDR3 sequences, roughly 14% of which are singletons. Sequencing was done on a sample of blood, either unsorted or a sorted T cell fraction (not recorded which). Source of these receptors: a male donor with ankylosing spondylitis or in good health (not recorded which). The CDR3 runs from the conserved cysteine through the conserved F or W. A D gene is named only where the DNA matches it firmly. Clone size is not always given. Where it is, it says once, few, many or a class for expanded clones.

abundance	v_gene	j_gene	d_gene	CDR3nt	CDR3aa
NA	TRBV5-5	TRBJ2-1	NA	TGTGCCAGCAGCTCCCGCGGGGCCTCTAGCTCCTACAATGAGCAGTTCTTC	CASSSRGASSSYNEQFF
NA	TRBV24-1	TRBJ2-7	NA	TGTGCCACCAGCGAAGGGGATCCCTACGAGCAGTACTTC	CATSEGDPYEQYF
NA	TRBV7-8	TRBJ1-3	TRBD1	TGTGCCAGCAGCTTAGCGGACAGGGCTGGAAACACCATATATTTT	CASSLADRAGNTIYF
NA	TRBV15	TRBJ1-2	TRBD1	TGTGCCACCAGCACAGGAGGACAGGGATCAAACTATGGCTACACCTTC	CATSTGGQGSNYGYTF
medium-sized	TRBV3-1	TRBJ1-2	NA	TGTGCCAGCAGCCCGGACGGCTGGAACTATGGCTACACCTTC	CASSPDGWNYGYTF
few	TRBV7-9	TRBJ2-7	TRBD2	TGTGCCACTAGCGGGGGGACCTACGAGCAGTACTTC	CATSGGTYEQYF
many	TRBV3-1	TRBJ2-7	TRBD1	TGTGCCAGCAGCCAAGCCGGGACAGGGGTCGAGCAGTACTTC	CASSQAGTGVEQYF
NA	TRBV12-3/TRBV12-4	TRBJ2-7	NA	TGTGCCAGCAGTTTATGGGGTCTAGAGGAGCAGTACTTC	CASSLWGLEEQYF
NA	TRBV7-9	TRBJ1-5	TRBD1	TGTGCCAGCAGCGGCGACAGGGAAAATCAGCCCCAGCATTTT	CASSGDRENQPQHF
NA	TRBV4-2	TRBJ2-3	TRBD2	TGTGCCAGCAGCCAGCTGGGACTAGCGGGGGGGCCTACTTCCACAGATACGCAGTATTTT	CASSQLGLAGGPTSTDTQYF
few	TRBV10-3	TRBJ2-7	TRBD2	TGTGCCACCAAGCGGGTTAGCGGGGACGGCTACGAGCAGTACTTC	CATKRVSGDGYEQYF
NA	TRBV20-1	TRBJ2-7	NA	TGCAGTGCTCCCCTGCCAGGAGCCTACGAGCAGTACTTC	CSAPLPGAYEQYF
NA	TRBV20-1	TRBJ2-2	TRBD2	TGCAGTGCTAGCCGGGGGGTTGGCACCGGGGAGCTGTTTTTT	CSASRGVGTGELFF
NA	TRBV4-1	TRBJ2-3	TRBD1	TGCGCCAGCAGCCAGACAGGGGATTCGCTCAGAGTTACGCAGTATTTT	CASSQTGDSLRVTQYF
NA	TRBV20-1	TRBJ2-6	NA	TGCAGTGCTAGGCCCTGGGGGGCCAACGTCCTGACTTTC	CSARPWGANVLTF
few	TRBV5-1	TRBJ1-6	NA	TGCGCCAGCAGCTTGGCAGCAATCCCAGGGGATTCACCCCTCCACTTT	CASSLAAIPGDSPLHF
many	TRBV27	TRBJ2-3	TRBD2	TGTGCCAGCAGTTTAATAGCGGGAGGCCTCACAGATACGCAGTATTTT	CASSLIAGGLTDTQYF
NA	TRBV7-9	TRBJ2-3	TRBD1	TGTGCCAGCAGCACCGGGACAGGGGAAACAGATACGCAGTATTTT	CASSTGTGETDTQYF